These 31 T cell receptor beta chains share one sample of origin, sequenced in a study of blood T cells in healthy people across ages. Sample-barcoded 5' priming and a J-beta primer mix drove a second PCR of roughly 7 to 11 cycles. TCRdb re-called the 5' RACE reads with MiXCR, one entry per CDR3 protein. Of about 400,000 distinct CDR3 sequences in the sample, about half were seen once. The sequencing input was blood. All receptors come from a man aged 55 to 69 in good health.

This clonotype has just one count. The rearrangement joins TRBV18 to TRBJ2-1, with 10 bases fitting TRBD1. This CDR3 has 16 amino acids. CDR1 KGHSH and CDR2 LQKENI come from the germline V gene. V shed 1 base, J shed 6 bases, and the junction held 6 bases outside the gene matches. The CDR3 DNA reads TGTGCCAGCTCACCACGGGTGACAGGGGGCCTCAATGAGCAGTTCTTC. Protein sequence: CASSPRVTGGLNEQFF.

This chain joins TRBV7-2 and TRBJ2-4; 8 bases line up with TRBD1. With the DNA end fitting TRBJ2-7 better, the J assignment may be wrong. The CDR3 contains 15 residues. Germline-derived CDR1 and CDR2 are SGHTA and FQGNSA. The CDR3, as DNA: TGTGCCAGCAGCTTGGGGCAGGGGGCAGTCTACGAGCAGTACTTC. This gives the protein CASSLGQGAVYEQYF.

The gene calls are TRBV20-1 and TRBJ2-4; 7 bases map to TRBD2. The closer fit of TRBJ2-7 to the DNA end suggests the J call may be wrong. The CDR3 length is 15 residues. Germline lookup yields CDR1 DFQATT and CDR2 SNEGSKA (reference sequence). The DNA for the CDR3 is TGCAGTGCTAGAACGCCCGGGACTACATCCTACGAGCAGTACTTC. This sequence encodes CSARTPGTTSYEQYF.

Only a few counts were recorded for this clonotype. The rearrangement joins TRBV7-2 to TRBJ2-3; TRBD1 might be the D (5 bases). Between the trimmed V and J ends, which lost 1 base and 5 bases, there was a span of 16 bases. The CDR3 has 16 residues. The germline V gene has CDR1 SGHTA and CDR2 FQGNSA. CDR3 coding DNA: TGTGCCAGCAGCTTAGATTGGAGCAGGGTCAGAGATACGCAGTATTTT. Translation: CASSLDWSRVRDTQYF.

The chain employs TRBV29-1 and TRBJ2-7, with 8 bases aligning to TRBD1. V dropped 2 bases and J dropped 5; count of bases not matched to a gene: 2. CDR3 size: 12 residues. The germline V gene has CDR1 SQVTM and CDR2 ANQGSEA. This chain's CDR3 is CSVEQGAHEQYF. The CDR3 DNA reads TGCAGCGTTGAACAGGGGGCCCACGAGCAGTACTTC.

This clonotype was observed a handful of times. The chain links TRBV29-1 to TRBJ2-7, with D perhaps TRBD1 or TRBD2 (6 bases each). This CDR3 has 12 residues. The V gene's germline CDR1 is SQVTM and CDR2 ANQGSEA. Trimming stripped 7 bases from V and 2 bases from J, with 12 bases between. The chain's CDR3 is CSAGGTPYEQYF. The CDR3 nucleotides are TGCAGCGCCGGGGGCACACCCTACGAGCAGTACTTC.

V usage is TRBV7-8 and J usage is TRBJ1-2; D possibly corresponds to TRBD1 (5 bases). V was shortened by 0 bases and J by 4 bases, with 15 bases between the two germline ends. The germline gives CDR1 SGHVS, CDR2 FQNEAQ. This CDR3 region has 16 residues. The CDR3 loop reads CASSLALGGSGYGYTF. In nucleotides, the CDR3 is TGTGCCAGCAGCTTAGCATTGGGGGGTTCGGGCTATGGCTACACCTTC.

This clonotype was observed at least ten times. The chain recombines TRBV18 with TRBJ2-7, with no clear D. With 4 bases removed from V and 1 base from J, the gap between germline ends came to 14 bases. Germline-derived CDR1 and CDR2 are KGHSH and LQKENI. The CDR3 has 15 amino acids. The CDR3 here is CASSRSQTTSYEQYF. Written as DNA, the CDR3 is TGTGCCAGCTCACGTTCACAGACAACGTCCTACGAGCAGTACTTC.

The gene calls are TRBV28 and TRBJ2-7; maybe TRBD1 (5 bases). Germline V gives CDR1 MDHEN, CDR2 SYDVKM. The V end was cut by 5 bases, the J end by 0 bases, with 14 bases between. The length of the CDR3 is 15 residues. CDR3 loop: CASSLDSRLSYEQYF. In DNA form, the CDR3 reads TGTGCCAGCAGTCTCGACAGTAGACTCTCCTACGAGCAGTACTTC. Filled out from reference TRBV28 and TRBJ2-7, the complete variable domain reads DVKVTQSSRYLVKRTGEKVFLECVQDMDHENMFWYRQDPGLGLRLIYFSYDVKMKEKGDIPEGYSVSREKKERFSLILESASTNQTSMYLCASSLDSRLSYEQYFGPGTRLTVT.

This clonotype has just one count. The rearrangement uses TRBV20-1 and TRBJ1-1; D not certain. CDR1 is DFQATT and CDR2 is SNEGSKA in the germline V gene (reference sequence). The CDR3 runs 13 residues. Trimming stripped 1 base from V and 7 bases from J, with 13 bases between. As DNA, the CDR3 is TGCAGTGCTAGAGGACCGGTTGAGGATGAAGCTTTCTTT. It specifies CSARGPVEDEAFF.

The J gene is TRBJ1-1, the V gene TRBV20-1; tentatively, D is TRBD1 (6 bases). The length of the CDR3 is 12 residues. Germline CDR1 and CDR2: DFQATT and SNEGSKA (reference sequence). V was cut by 6 bases and J by 3 bases, with 11 bases left in between. The CDR3 sequence is CSAKTGDTEAFF. The DNA of the CDR3 is TGCAGTGCGAAGACAGGCGACACTGAAGCTTTCTTT.

CDR3 region: CSARAPRAGQISYEQYF. In DNA, the CDR3 is TGCAGTGCTAGAGCCCCTCGAGCAGGTCAAATTTCCTACGAGCAGTACTTC. The chain couples TRBV20-1 to TRBJ2-5, with D uncertain. The DNA end is a closer match to TRBJ2-7, so the J assignment may be wrong. The CDR3 is 17 amino acids. Germline V gives CDR1 DFQATT, CDR2 SNEGSKA (reference sequence).

The V and J genes are TRBV20-1 and TRBJ2-3, with D tentatively TRBD1 (6 bases). There are 11 residues in the CDR3. From germline, CDR1 is DFQATT and CDR2 SNEGSKA (reference sequence). V lost 4 bases to trimming and J lost 6 bases, with 8 bases between them. The CDR3 spells CSATTGDTQYF. CDR3 nucleotides: TGCAGTGCTACCACAGGGGATACGCAGTATTTT.

The CDR3 here is CASSLTGRDAFF. CDR3 nucleotide sequence: TGTGCCAGCAGCTTAACGGGGCGGGATGCTTTCTTT. The V and J genes are TRBV7-9 and TRBJ1-1; tentatively, D is TRBD1 (5 bases). The V end was cut by 2 bases, the J end by 11 bases, with 12 bases between. The CDR3 consists of 12 residues. Germline V gene sequence: CDR1 SEHNR, CDR2 FQNEAQ (reference sequence).

This clonotype was found a few times. The genes are TRBV10-3 and TRBJ2-7; 7 bases are shared with TRBD1. The CDR3 consists of 14 residues. The ends lost 8 bases at V and 2 bases at J; junction bases unmatched: 9. The germline gives CDR1 ENHRY, CDR2 SYGVKD. The CDR3 reads CAISHPDRTYEQYF. As DNA, the CDR3 is TGTGCCATCTCTCATCCGGACAGGACCTACGAGCAGTACTTC.

This rearrangement joins TRBV27 to TRBJ1-3; TRBD1 is a possible D gene (6 bases). This CDR3 spans 16 amino acids. Germline CDR1 and CDR2: MNHEY and SMNVEV (reference sequence). Trimming stripped 2 bases from V and 0 bases from J, with 11 bases between. The CDR3 here is CASSLRGTSSGNTIYF. CDR3 DNA: TGTGCCAGCAGTTTACGGGGGACAAGCTCTGGAAACACCATATATTTT.

DNA of the CDR3: TGTGCCAGCAGCACTGAGGGACAGGGGGTTCCCTACGAGCAGTACTTC. Its protein is CASSTEGQGVPYEQYF. J is TRBJ2-7 and V is TRBV7-4, with 11 bases lining up with TRBD1. Germline V gives CDR1 SGHVT, CDR2 SQSDAQ. V lost 5 bases and J lost 2; bases outside the gene matches: 8. The CDR3 has 16 amino acids. The full variable domain, completed using reference TRBV7-4 and TRBJ2-7, is GAGVSQSPRYKVAKRGRDVALRCDSISGHVTLYWYRQTLGQGSEVLTYSQSDAQRDKSGRPSGRFSAERPERSVSTLKIQRTEQGDSAVYLCASSTEGQGVPYEQYFGPGTRLTVT.

This clonotype was seen only a few times. The chain employs TRBV2 and TRBJ2-3; 9 bases match TRBD2. Trimming at V came to 6 bases and at J to 4 bases, leaving 8 bases not matched to a gene. CDR3 length: 15 amino acids. Looked up from germline, CDR1 is SNHLY and CDR2 is FYNNEI. The CDR3 DNA follows: TGTGCCAGCAGCTTTAGCGGGAGCCGATCAGATACGCAGTATTTT. Translated, it gives CASSFSGSRSDTQYF.

There are a few counts of this clonotype. This chain joins TRBV10-3 and TRBJ2-4; the D is unclear. Trimming removed 6 bases from V and 0 bases from J, with 9 bases in between. CDR1 and CDR2 (germline): ENHRY, SYGVKD. The CDR3 consists of 14 residues. The CDR3: CAISGQLAKNIQYF. In DNA, the CDR3 is TGTGCCATCAGCGGCCAATTAGCCAAAAACATTCAGTACTTC.

The chain uses TRBV20-1 and TRBJ2-3, with TRBD2 as a possible D gene (6 bases). Germline V gives CDR1 DFQATT, CDR2 SNEGSKA (reference sequence). The V end lost 4 bases, the J end lost 4 bases, and 18 bases lay between the germline ends. This CDR3 has 15 residues. CDR3 region: CSATPGRGRADTQYF. Written as DNA, the CDR3 is TGCAGTGCTACCCCAGGGCGGGGAAGGGCAGATACGCAGTATTTT.

The chain couples TRBV24-1 to TRBJ2-5, with 9 positions matching TRBD1. V lost 8 bases, J lost 2 bases, and 5 bases stayed unmatched. This CDR3 has 14 residues. The germline V gene encodes CDR1 KGHDR and CDR2 SFDVKD. In DNA, the CDR3 is TGTGCCACCACGGAACAGGGGGCTCAAGAGACCCAGTACTTC. Translating it yields CATTEQGAQETQYF.

This clonotype has a count of ten or more. The V call is TRBV15, the J call TRBJ2-5; D is perhaps TRBD2 (5 bases). The CDR3 has 13 amino acids. Germline V CDR1 and CDR2: LNHNV, YYDKDF (reference sequence). V lost 3 bases and J lost 4, with 9 bases in between. The CDR3 sequence is CATSSLAGETQYF. Written as DNA, the CDR3 is TGTGCCACCAGCAGCCTGGCGGGAGAGACCCAGTACTTC.

The chain links TRBV24-1 to TRBJ2-1; either TRBD1 or TRBD2 may supply D (5 bases each). CDR3 length: 12 amino acids. V lost 7 bases to trimming and J lost 9 bases, with 12 bases between them. From germline, CDR1 is KGHDR and CDR2 SFDVKD. CDR3 DNA: TGTGCCACCAGGGCCCTGAGGGGTGAGCAGTTCTTC. Translation: CATRALRGEQFF.

The chain combines TRBV6-5 with TRBJ2-1; 11 bases agree with TRBD2. The CDR3 spans 15 residues. Per the germline V gene, CDR1 is MNHEY and CDR2 is SVGAGI. Germline trimming cut 8 bases from V and 7 bases from J; bases unmatched to any gene: 10. The CDR3 DNA follows: TGTGCCAGCGGAATCCCGGGACTAGCGGAAAATGAGCAGTTCTTC. This translates into CASGIPGLAENEQFF.

The gene calls are TRBV2 and TRBJ2-1; 10 bases line up with TRBD1. V lost 4 bases and J lost 8; bases outside the gene matches: 5. The CDR3 loop spans 14 amino acids. Germline V gives CDR1 SNHLY, CDR2 FYNNEI. This chain's CDR3 is CASSVGTGVHEQFF. The CDR3 bases are TGTGCCAGCAGTGTGGGGACAGGGGTCCATGAGCAGTTCTTC.

This clonotype was recorded many times. The V call is TRBV20-1, the J call TRBJ2-7; D not resolved. The CDR3 length is 14 residues. Looked up from germline, CDR1 is DFQATT and CDR2 is SNEGSKA (reference sequence). The ends were cut back, 0 bases at V and 0 bases at J, with 9 bases in the middle. CDR3 protein: CSARDRFYSYEQYF. CDR3 DNA: TGCAGTGCTAGAGATCGTTTCTACTCCTACGAGCAGTACTTC.

This clonotype has just a few counts. The J gene is TRBJ2-5, the V gene TRBV7-6; unclear D gene. Trimming removed 1 base at V and 5 bases at J, with 5 bases between. The CDR3 runs 12 residues. Looked up from germline, CDR1 is SGHVS and CDR2 is FNYEAQ. The CDR3 sequence: CASSLEWETQYF. The CDR3 nucleotides are TGTGCCAGCAGCTTAGAGTGGGAGACCCAGTACTTC.

The CDR3 bases are TGCAGCGTTGAAGGGACTAGCGGGGAACAAGAGACCCAGTACTTC. This gives the protein CSVEGTSGEQETQYF. This rearrangement joins TRBV29-1 to TRBJ2-5; 12 nucleotides agree with TRBD2. The germline CDR1 and CDR2 sequences are SQVTM and ANQGSEA. The CDR3 runs to 15 residues. The junction had 2 bases not matched to a gene; V was cut back by 1 base and J by 2 bases.

In its sample, this clonotype was seen a few times. The chain combines TRBV7-6 with TRBJ1-1, with 7 bases matching TRBD1. This CDR3 contains 16 residues. The V and J ends lost 5 bases and 0 bases, in that order; junction bases with no gene match: 9. CDR1 and CDR2 from the germline V gene are SGHVS and FNYEAQ. The CDR3 loop is CASSPYRGAMNTEAFF. The CDR3 coding sequence is TGTGCCAGCAGCCCCTACAGGGGTGCTATGAACACTGAAGCTTTCTTT.

Points on this clonotype: One end of the junction varies from germline; a read error may be responsible. The chain links TRBV2 to TRBJ2-3, with TRBD2 identical over 14 bases. The CDR3 loop spans 17 amino acids. From germline, CDR1 is SNHLY and CDR2 FYNNEI. The CDR3 sequence is CVSRRRTSGGSTDTQYF. In DNA form, the CDR3 reads TGTGTCAGCAGGCGCCGGACTAGCGGGGGGAGCACAGATACGCAGTATTTT.

There are many counts of this clonotype. J is TRBJ2-5 and V is TRBV18; 10 nucleotides match TRBD1. The CDR3 contains 15 residues. Germline loops: CDR1 KGHSH, CDR2 LQKENI. V gave up 3 bases and J gave up 4 bases; unmatched junction bases: 5. CDR3 in amino acids: CASSPRDRGVETQYF. The CDR3 DNA sequence: TGTGCCAGCTCACCGCGGGACAGGGGAGTAGAGACCCAGTACTTC.